This is a list of T cell receptor beta chains from one sample in a study of cytomegalovirus exposure and HLA in healthy donors. Profiled with immunoSEQ multiplex PCR; TCRdb holds only in-frame clones, not every one. The sample holds 100,000 to 150,000 clones, roughly 72% seen once. Material: PBMCs. The receptors stem from a woman in her fifties or sixties in good health and CMV-seronegative. Each CDR3 is given with its conserved first and last residue. A D gene is named only where the DNA matches it firmly. Only part of the rows carry a size: once, few, many, or a class if the clone is expanded.

J gene: TRBJ2-5; V gene: TRBV30; D gene: TRBD2; clone size: NA; CDR3 DNA: TGTGCCTGGAGTTGGGGACTAGCTATCCAAGAGACCCAGTACTTC; CDR3 protein: CAWSWGLAIQETQYF
J gene: TRBJ2-7; V gene: TRBV6-1; D gene: NA; clone size: NA; CDR3 DNA: TGTGCCAGCAGTGACATCAAATCAGGAACCTACGAGCAGTACTTC; CDR3 protein: CASSDIKSGTYEQYF
J gene: TRBJ2-7; V gene: TRBV30; D gene: TRBD1; clone size: NA; CDR3 DNA: TGTGCCTGGGGACAGGGAATCTCCTACGAGCAGTACTTC; CDR3 protein: CAWGQGISYEQYF
J gene: TRBJ1-2; V gene: TRBV29-1; D gene: TRBD1; clone size: NA; CDR3 DNA: TGCAGCTCTATAGGGGCGCAGGGGGGTGGCTACACCTTC; CDR3 protein: CSSIGAQGGGYTF
J gene: TRBJ1-3; V gene: TRBV7-2; D gene: NA; clone size: few; CDR3 DNA: TGTGCCAGCAGCCACGCACTGCCGGGAAACACCATATATTTT; CDR3 protein: CASSHALPGNTIYF
J gene: TRBJ1-6; V gene: TRBV5-1; D gene: TRBD1; clone size: NA; CDR3 DNA: TGCGCCAGCAGCTTGGACGGGACAGGGTGGGATTCACCCCTCCACTTT; CDR3 protein: CASSLDGTGWDSPLHF
J gene: TRBJ1-1; V gene: TRBV19; D gene: NA; clone size: NA; CDR3 DNA: TGTGCCAGTAGTATTGGTTCCCCGGGGGAAGCTTTCTTT; CDR3 protein: CASSIGSPGEAFF
J gene: TRBJ2-2; V gene: TRBV19; D gene: NA; clone size: NA; CDR3 DNA: TGTGCCAGTAGTATAGACTACGGGATAAACACCGGGGAGCTGTTTTTT; CDR3 protein: CASSIDYGINTGELFF
J gene: TRBJ1-4; V gene: TRBV29-1; D gene: TRBD1; clone size: NA; CDR3 DNA: TGCAGCGTGGGGACAGGGGGCGAAAAACTGTTTTTT; CDR3 protein: CSVGTGGEKLFF
J gene: TRBJ2-7; V gene: TRBV7-9; D gene: TRBD2; clone size: NA; CDR3 DNA: TGTGCCAGCCTTCTTCTAGTTCGCGGGAGGTCGTGGGAGCAGTACTTC; CDR3 protein: CASLLLVRGRSWEQYF
J gene: TRBJ2-1; V gene: TRBV5-1; D gene: TRBD2; clone size: NA; CDR3 DNA: TGCGCCAGCAGCTTCTCAACTAGCGGGAGTTCCAGCTCCTACAATGAGCAGTTCTTC; CDR3 protein: CASSFSTSGSSSSYNEQFF
J gene: TRBJ2-1; V gene: TRBV25-1; D gene: TRBD1; clone size: NA; CDR3 DNA: TGTGCCAGCAGTATGCGACAGGGGGCTAACGAGCAGTTCTTC; CDR3 protein: CASSMRQGANEQFF
J gene: TRBJ1-3; V gene: TRBV28; D gene: NA; clone size: NA; CDR3 DNA: TGTGCCAGCAGTGAGCACTCTGGAAACACCATATATTTT; CDR3 protein: CASSEHSGNTIYF
J gene: TRBJ1-5; V gene: TRBV2; D gene: TRBD1; clone size: NA; CDR3 DNA: TGTGCCACACAAGAACAGGGGATAAGCAATCAGCCCCAGCATTTT; CDR3 protein: CATQEQGISNQPQHF
J gene: TRBJ2-2; V gene: TRBV5-1; D gene: NA; clone size: once; CDR3 DNA: TGCGCCAGCAGCGACCGGGAGAGTCGCACCGGGGAGCTGTTTTTT; CDR3 protein: CASSDRESRTGELFF
J gene: TRBJ2-1; V gene: TRBV15; D gene: TRBD2; clone size: once; CDR3 DNA: TGTGCCACCAGCAGAGATCTCGGGCTAGCGGGAATCAATGAGCAGTTCTTC; CDR3 protein: CATSRDLGLAGINEQFF
J gene: TRBJ1-2; V gene: TRBV5-1; D gene: TRBD1; clone size: NA; CDR3 DNA: TGCGCCAGCAGCTGGGACAGGGGGCAGGATGGCTACACCTTC; CDR3 protein: CASSWDRGQDGYTF
J gene: TRBJ2-1; V gene: TRBV29-1; D gene: NA; clone size: once; CDR3 DNA: TGCAGCGTGGATCAGGGTAATGAGCAGTTCTTC; CDR3 protein: CSVDQGNEQFF
J gene: TRBJ2-1; V gene: TRBV7-3; D gene: TRBD1; clone size: NA; CDR3 DNA: TGTGCCAGCAGCCCGCTAAGGGGGACAGGGTCCGGGGCCAATGAGCAGTTCTTC; CDR3 protein: CASSPLRGTGSGANEQFF
J gene: TRBJ1-4; V gene: TRBV28; D gene: NA; clone size: NA; CDR3 DNA: TGTGCCAGCAGTACCTTGGGGGACCGGACAGTTAATGAAAAACTGTTTTTT; CDR3 protein: CASSTLGDRTVNEKLFF
J gene: TRBJ2-2; V gene: TRBV27; D gene: NA; clone size: NA; CDR3 DNA: TGTGCCAGCAGCCGCCCGGGGACCGGGGAGCTGTTTTTT; CDR3 protein: CASSRPGTGELFF
J gene: TRBJ1-3; V gene: TRBV30; D gene: NA; clone size: few; CDR3 DNA: TGTGCCTGGAGCTGGCAGGGTTCGCGGGGAAACACCATATATTTT; CDR3 protein: CAWSWQGSRGNTIYF
J gene: TRBJ2-1; V gene: TRBV7-8; D gene: TRBD2; clone size: NA; CDR3 DNA: TGTGCCAGCAGCTTATGGGAGAAGGTAGCGGGCTACAATGAGCAGTTCTTC; CDR3 protein: CASSLWEKVAGYNEQFF